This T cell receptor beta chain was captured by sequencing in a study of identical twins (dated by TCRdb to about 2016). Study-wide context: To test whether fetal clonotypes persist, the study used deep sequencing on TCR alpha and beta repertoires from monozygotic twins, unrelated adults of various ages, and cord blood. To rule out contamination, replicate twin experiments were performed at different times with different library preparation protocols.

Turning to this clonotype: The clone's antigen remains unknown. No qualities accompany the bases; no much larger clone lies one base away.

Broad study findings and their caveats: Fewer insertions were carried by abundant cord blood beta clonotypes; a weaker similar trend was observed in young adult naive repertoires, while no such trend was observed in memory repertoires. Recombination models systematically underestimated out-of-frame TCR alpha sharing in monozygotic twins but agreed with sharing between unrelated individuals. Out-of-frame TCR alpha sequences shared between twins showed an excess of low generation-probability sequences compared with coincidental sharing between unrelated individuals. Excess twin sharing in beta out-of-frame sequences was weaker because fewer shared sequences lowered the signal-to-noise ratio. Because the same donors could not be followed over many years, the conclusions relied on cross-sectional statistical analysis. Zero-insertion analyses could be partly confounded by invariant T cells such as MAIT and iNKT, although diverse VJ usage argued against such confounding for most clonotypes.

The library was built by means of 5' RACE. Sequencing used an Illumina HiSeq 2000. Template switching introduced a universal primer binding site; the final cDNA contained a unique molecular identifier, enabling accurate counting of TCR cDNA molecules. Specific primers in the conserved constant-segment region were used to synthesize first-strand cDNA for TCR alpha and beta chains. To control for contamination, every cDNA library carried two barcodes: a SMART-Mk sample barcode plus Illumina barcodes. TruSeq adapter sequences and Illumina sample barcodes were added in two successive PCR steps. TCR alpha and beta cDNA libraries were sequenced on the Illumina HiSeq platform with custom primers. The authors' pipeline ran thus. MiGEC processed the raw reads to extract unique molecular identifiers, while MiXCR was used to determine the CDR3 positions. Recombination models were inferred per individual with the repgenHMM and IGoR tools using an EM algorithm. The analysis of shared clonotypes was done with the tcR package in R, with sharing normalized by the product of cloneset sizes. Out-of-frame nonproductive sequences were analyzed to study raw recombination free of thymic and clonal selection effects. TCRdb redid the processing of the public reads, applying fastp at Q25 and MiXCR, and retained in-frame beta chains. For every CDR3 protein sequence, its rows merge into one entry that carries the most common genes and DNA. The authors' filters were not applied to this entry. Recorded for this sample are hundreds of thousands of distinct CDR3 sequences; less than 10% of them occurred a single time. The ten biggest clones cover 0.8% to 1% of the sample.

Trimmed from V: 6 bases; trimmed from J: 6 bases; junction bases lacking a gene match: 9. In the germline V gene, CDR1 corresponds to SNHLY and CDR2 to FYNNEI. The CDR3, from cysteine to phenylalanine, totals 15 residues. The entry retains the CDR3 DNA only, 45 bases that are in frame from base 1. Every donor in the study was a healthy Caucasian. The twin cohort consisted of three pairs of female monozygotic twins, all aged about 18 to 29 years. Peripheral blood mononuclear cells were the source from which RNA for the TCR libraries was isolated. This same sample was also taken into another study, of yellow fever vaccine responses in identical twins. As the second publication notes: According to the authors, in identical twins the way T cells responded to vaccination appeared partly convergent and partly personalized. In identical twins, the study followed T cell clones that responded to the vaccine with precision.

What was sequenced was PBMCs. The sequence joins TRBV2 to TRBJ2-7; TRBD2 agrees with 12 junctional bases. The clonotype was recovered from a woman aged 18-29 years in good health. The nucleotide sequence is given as TGTGCCAGCAGCGCTAGAGGACTAGCGGGAACCGAGCAGTACTTC. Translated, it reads CASSARGLAGTEQYF.